These 32 T cell receptor beta chains were sequenced from one sample in a study of shared clonotypes between healthy human individuals. CD8 cells regarded as naive lacked CD45RO, were positively chosen for CCR7, and omitted terminally differentiated effector memory CD45RA+ cells. The protocol was immunoSEQ multiplex PCR, while the TCRdb copy is restricted to in-frame clones and leaves out a portion. The sample has around 560,000 clones, roughly 95% seen once. The sequencing sample was made of naive CD8+ T cells sorted from blood. The receptor source for this set is a woman in her twenties or thirties in good health.

As for this clone: The sample contains more than one DNA sequence encoding this CDR3. This chain links TRBV5-1 with TRBJ2-7, with unresolved D. CDR1 and CDR2 from the germline V gene are SGHRS and YFSETQ. The length of the CDR3 is 12 residues. V was clipped by 3 bases and J by 3 bases, with 7 bases between them. The CDR3 loop reads CASSSGGYEQYF. The CDR3 DNA reads as TGCGCCAGCAGCTCCGGCGGCTACGAGCAGTACTTC.

The chain carries TRBV27 and TRBJ2-1, with D unresolved. Germline lookup yields CDR1 MNHEY and CDR2 SMNVEV (reference sequence). The CDR3 is made up of 15 amino acids. Trimming took off 2 bases at V and 2 bases at J, with 10 bases between the two ends. CDR3 DNA: TGTGCCAGCAGTTTAATCCCAGGCACCTACAATGAGCAGTTCTTC. It is translated as CASSLIPGTYNEQFF.

The CDR3 reads CASSEIYRGLNYGYTF. The CDR3 region has the DNA TGTGCCAGCAGTGAAATTTACAGGGGGTTAAACTATGGCTACACCTTC. The V and J genes are TRBV6-1 and TRBJ1-2; 8 bases align to TRBD1. The CDR3 runs 16 residues. V was clipped by 2 bases and J by 2 bases; unmatched bases: 7. CDR1 and CDR2 (germline): MNHNS, SASEGT.

The chain links TRBV27 to TRBJ2-2; possibly TRBD1 for D (6 bases). Germline CDR1 reads MNHEY; CDR2 reads SMNVEV (reference sequence). The CDR3 is 15 residues long. Trimming left V 5 bases short and J 7 bases short, with 17 bases between. The CDR3 DNA reads as TGTGCCAGCAGTCTCCTGGACAGCGCCGGCGGGGAGCTGTTTTTT. Encoded protein: CASSLLDSAGGELFF.

The chain carries TRBV7-8 and TRBJ2-3; tentative D call: TRBD1 (6 bases). V was shortened by 1 base and J by 0 bases, with 8 bases between the two germline ends. CDR1 and CDR2 (germline): SGHVS, FQNEAQ. The CDR3 spans 15 residues. The CDR3 nucleotides are TGTGCCAGCAGCTTAGAGGACAGCAGCACAGATACGCAGTATTTT. Its translation is CASSLEDSSTDTQYF.

The chain employs TRBV27 and TRBJ2-3; 9 bases line up with TRBD2. This CDR3 is 18 amino acids long. Germline loops: CDR1 MNHEY, CDR2 SMNVEV (reference sequence). V lost 3 bases to trimming and J lost 7 bases; unmatched junction nucleotides: 17. The CDR3 nucleotides read TGTGCCAGCAGTTTGCGAAGCGCTAGCGGGAACCTCATGAATACGCAGTATTTT. It is translated as CASSLRSASGNLMNTQYF.

This clone was found once. V gene TRBV7-9 combines with J gene TRBJ2-7; 9 positions match TRBD2. The germline V gene encodes CDR1 SEHNR and CDR2 FQNEAQ (reference sequence). The J segment lost 3 bases and the V segment lost 6 bases, leaving 9 bases of the junction unmatched. The CDR3 is 15 residues long. This chain's CDR3 is CASSSKAGGFYEQYF. The CDR3 nucleotides read TGTGCCAGCAGTAGCAAGGCGGGAGGGTTCTACGAGCAGTACTTC. The entire variable domain, with the rest obtained from reference TRBV7-9 and TRBJ2-7, is as follows: DTGVSQNPRHKITKRGQNVTFRCDPISEHNRLYWYRQTLGQGPEFLTYFQNEAQLEKSRLLSDRFSAERPKGSFSTLEIQRTEQGDSAMYLCASSSKAGGFYEQYFGPGTRLTVT.

The rearrangement joins TRBV27 to TRBJ1-1; D might be TRBD1 (6 bases). Trimming cost V 7 bases and J 4 bases, with 16 bases left between them. Germline V gives CDR1 MNHEY, CDR2 SMNVEV (reference sequence). This CDR3 region has 14 residues. The DNA of the CDR3 is TGTGCCAGCATAGGATCAGGGGAAGGCACTGAAGCTTTCTTT. Its translation: CASIGSGEGTEAFF.

The V call is TRBV15, the J call TRBJ2-1, with D possibly being TRBD2 (5 bases). The CDR3 is 17 amino acids. V shed 1 base and J shed 5 bases, with 18 bases lying between them. Per the germline V gene, CDR1 is LNHNV and CDR2 is YYDKDF (reference sequence). The CDR3 DNA reads as TGTGCCACCAGCAGAGCTCTCGGGAACCAATACCACAATGAGCAGTTCTTC. Amino acid sequence: CATSRALGNQYHNEQFF.

This clone came up once. The chain employs TRBV2 and TRBJ1-5; D is possibly TRBD1 (5 bases). This CDR3 contains 15 residues. Germline-derived CDR1 and CDR2 are SNHLY and FYNNEI. Deletions cut 5 bases from V and 0 bases from J, with 11 bases between. The CDR3 reads CASSPTAYSNQPQHF. The CDR3 DNA reads as TGTGCCAGCAGTCCGACAGCGTATAGCAATCAGCCCCAGCATTTT.

The V gene is TRBV6-1, the J gene TRBJ2-3, with D perhaps matching TRBD1 (5 bases). Trimming shortened V by 7 bases and J by 3 bases, and 14 bases separated the two germline ends. Looked up from germline, CDR1 is MNHNS and CDR2 is SASEGT. CDR3 length: 14 amino acids. The CDR3 DNA is TGTGCCAGCATTGGGCAGGGTGCGACAGATACGCAGTATTTT. Its protein product is CASIGQGATDTQYF.

The J gene is TRBJ2-7, the V gene TRBV28; D is ambiguous. The CDR3 is made up of 14 amino acids. The germline V gene has CDR1 MDHEN and CDR2 SYDVKM. Trimming took off 3 bases at V and 3 bases at J, with 12 bases between the two ends. CDR3 sequence reads: CASSFDGLYYEQYF. The CDR3 DNA follows: TGTGCCAGCAGTTTTGATGGTCTATACTACGAGCAGTACTTC.

The rearrangement joins TRBV4-1 to TRBJ2-1; D is ambiguous. V was shortened by 0 bases and J by 6 bases, with 12 bases between the two germline ends. The CDR3 loop spans 15 amino acids. Germline assignment: CDR1 MGHRA and CDR2 YSYEKL. Here the CDR3 DNA reads TGCGCCAGCAGCCAAGAGATCTACCTAGGCAATGAGCAGTTCTTC. Translation gives CASSQEIYLGNEQFF.

The chain joins TRBV7-6 to TRBJ2-1; 9 nucleotides agree with TRBD2. This CDR3 spans 17 amino acids. With V trimmed by 0 bases and J by 9 bases, 12 bases remained unmatched. Germline-derived CDR1 and CDR2 are SGHVS and FNYEAQ. Written as DNA, the CDR3 is TGTGCCAGCAGCTTAGCGAAGCTAGCGGGAACCGGCAGTGAGCAGTTCTTC. It codes for CASSLAKLAGTGSEQFF.

The chain couples TRBV7-9 to TRBJ1-1; D gene ambiguous. The CDR3 is made up of 13 amino acids. The V end was cut by 5 bases, the J end by 5 bases, with 12 bases between. CDR1 is SEHNR and CDR2 is FQNEAQ in the germline V gene (reference sequence). The CDR3 coding sequence is TGTGCCAGCAGCCCCGTCCCGGGGACTGAAGCTTTCTTT. It encodes CASSPVPGTEAFF. Supplemented by reference TRBV7-9 and TRBJ1-1, the full variable domain reads DTGVSQNPRHKITKRGQNVTFRCDPISEHNRLYWYRQTLGQGPEFLTYFQNEAQLEKSRLLSDRFSAERPKGSFSTLEIQRTEQGDSAMYLCASSPVPGTEAFFGQGTRLTVV.

This clone was counted once. The chain couples TRBV19 to TRBJ2-7; 10 nucleotides line up with TRBD2. CDR1 is LNHDA, CDR2 SQIVND, per germline (reference sequence). The V segment lost 9 bases and the J segment 1 base; nucleotides outside the gene matches: 15. The CDR3 consists of 17 residues. DNA for the CDR3: TGTGCCAGAGGAAGGGGACTAGCGTTATATTGGTCCTACGAGCAGTACTTC. It is translated as CARGRGLALYWSYEQYF.

The V gene is TRBV28, the J gene TRBJ2-5; 10 nucleotides line up with TRBD2. Germline V gene lookup returns CDR1 MDHEN and CDR2 SYDVKM. V trimming: 6 bases; J trimming: 2 bases; junction bases outside the gene matches: 6. This CDR3 region has 15 residues. In nucleotides, the CDR3 is TGTGCCAGCAGACTAGCGGGGCACCCACAAGAGACCCAGTACTTC. Encoded protein: CASRLAGHPQETQYF.

CDR3 nucleotides: TGTGCCAGCAGCAAATGGTGGCGAAGTAGCAATCAGCCCCAGCATTTT. This sequence encodes CASSKWWRSSNQPQHF. The chain combines TRBV21-1 with TRBJ1-5. TRBV21-1 is reported as a pseudogene. This CDR3 is built from 16 residues.

The rearrangement uses TRBV28 and TRBJ2-7; D might be TRBD2 (6 bases). This CDR3 region has 13 residues. The V end lost 6 bases, the J end lost 8 bases, and 17 bases lay between the germline ends. The germline gives CDR1 MDHEN, CDR2 SYDVKM. CDR3 nucleotides: TGTGCCAGCAGGGGTAGCGGAGAGATTAAGCAGTACTTC. This translates into CASRGSGEIKQYF.

The chain carries TRBV28 and TRBJ2-7, with D perhaps matching TRBD1 or TRBD2 (5 bases each). Germline CDR1 is MDHEN and CDR2 is SYDVKM. The ends were cut back, 4 bases at V and 1 base at J, with 14 bases in the middle. There are 15 residues in the CDR3. Here the CDR3 reads CASSWLGTHSYEQYF. DNA for the CDR3: TGTGCCAGCAGTTGGTTGGGGACGCATTCCTACGAGCAGTACTTC.

CDR3 sequence reads: CASSPQGVWGYTF. The CDR3 DNA reads TGTGCCAGCAGTCCACAGGGGGTGTGGGGCTACACCTTC. The chain links TRBV27 to TRBJ1-2; 8 positions match TRBD1. The V and J ends lost 5 bases and 8 bases, in that order; junction bases with no gene match: 7. CDR3 length: 13 amino acids. Germline-derived CDR1 and CDR2 are MNHEY and SMNVEV (reference sequence).

The rearrangement uses TRBV19 and TRBJ2-5; D perhaps matches TRBD2 (6 bases). Between the trimmed V and J ends, which lost 11 bases and 2 bases, there was a span of 33 bases. Germline V CDR1 and CDR2: LNHDA, SQIVND (reference sequence). The CDR3 is 19 amino acids. CDR3 in DNA: TGTGCCCCTTCCTCGGGACTTAAATACATGACTCCCGTACAAGAGACCCAGTACTTC. As protein: CAPSSGLKYMTPVQETQYF.

The chain links TRBV12-2 to TRBJ1-3. TRBV12-2 is shown as a pseudogene. The CDR3 contains 13 residues. The CDR3 DNA reads TGTGCAAGTCCCCTGCAGGACGGAAACACCATATATTTT. Its translation is CASPLQDGNTIYF.

The chain recombines TRBV28 with TRBJ1-5; D is perhaps TRBD1 (6 bases). Germline CDR1 is MDHEN and CDR2 is SYDVKM. The CDR3 runs to 15 residues. The germline V and J ends were trimmed by 8 bases and 2 bases, with 16 bases remaining between them. The CDR3 here is CASQNRDRGNQPQHF. CDR3 nucleotides: TGTGCCAGCCAAAACAGGGATAGAGGCAATCAGCCCCAGCATTTT. The whole variable domain, remainder taken from reference TRBV28 and TRBJ1-5, is DVKVTQSSRYLVKRTGEKVFLECVQDMDHENMFWYRQDPGLGLRLIYFSYDVKMKEKGDIPEGYSVSREKKERFSLILESASTNQTSMYLCASQNRDRGNQPQHFGDGTRLSIL.

The chain joins TRBV19 to TRBJ2-5; 9 bases agree with TRBD1. The CDR3 runs to 14 residues. Germline V gives CDR1 LNHDA, CDR2 SQIVND (reference sequence). V shed 5 bases, J shed 11 bases, and the junction held 12 bases outside the gene matches. The CDR3 sequence: CASSDGTGTWEQYF. The DNA for the CDR3 is TGTGCCAGTAGTGACGGGACAGGGACATGGGAGCAGTACTTC.

V gene TRBV13 combines with J gene TRBJ2-1, with D hard to call. V lost 5 bases, J lost 4 bases, and 6 bases lay in between. Looked up from germline, CDR1 is PRHDT and CDR2 is FYEKMQ (reference sequence). CDR3 size: 12 residues. The chain's CDR3 is CASSQNYNEQFF. CDR3 DNA: TGTGCCAGCAGCCAAAATTACAATGAGCAGTTCTTC.

The rearrangement links TRBV20-1 to TRBJ2-5; D remains unclear. Looked up from germline, CDR1 is DFQATT and CDR2 is SNEGSKA (reference sequence). This CDR3 has 11 amino acids. V was cut by 7 bases and J by 1 base, with 7 bases left in between. The CDR3 DNA reads as TGCAGTGGAAGGAGCCAAGAGACCCAGTACTTC. This codes for CSGRSQETQYF.

J is TRBJ1-6 and V is TRBV28; D call uncertain. The CDR3 consists of 14 residues. The V gene lost 7 bases and the J gene lost 7 bases, with 14 bases spanning the gap. Germline-derived CDR1 and CDR2 are MDHEN and SYDVKM. The CDR3 DNA sequence: TGTGCCAGCACCAACGAAATGGGGAATTCACCCCTCCACTTT. Translating it yields CASTNEMGNSPLHF.

This chain connects TRBV7-2 to TRBJ2-7, with 9 nucleotides matching TRBD1. CDR1 SGHTA and CDR2 FQGNSA come from the germline V gene. With 5 bases clipped from V and 2 bases from J, the junction kept 4 bases outside the gene matches. There are 14 residues in the CDR3. The CDR3 protein is CASSAGTGTYEQYF. Written as DNA, the CDR3 is TGTGCCAGCAGCGCCGGGACAGGGACCTACGAGCAGTACTTC.

The V call is TRBV27, the J call TRBJ2-1, with D possibly being TRBD2 (6 bases). The length of the CDR3 is 16 residues. The germline gives CDR1 MNHEY, CDR2 SMNVEV (reference sequence). Trimming took off 0 bases at V and 3 bases at J, with 12 bases between the two ends. CDR3 amino acids: CASSLSLAAVYNEQFF. The CDR3 nucleotides are TGTGCCAGCAGTTTATCGTTAGCGGCCGTCTACAATGAGCAGTTCTTC.

This sequence joins TRBV2 and TRBJ2-5; 8 bases map to TRBD1. Germline V gene sequence: CDR1 SNHLY, CDR2 FYNNEI. Losses at the gene ends were 6 bases for V and 11 bases for J; bases not matched to a gene: 8. This CDR3 is 12 amino acids long. CDR3 sequence (DNA): TGTGCCAGCAGGGACAGGGCGGAAGAGCAGTACTTC. It translates to CASRDRAEEQYF.

The chain has TRBV10-3 and TRBJ2-7, with D perhaps TRBD2 (6 bases). From germline, CDR1 is ENHRY and CDR2 SYGVKD. Trimming pared 2 bases from V and 1 base from J, leaving 12 bases between. The CDR3 runs to 15 residues. CDR3 region: CAISEMASASYEQYF. In DNA form, the CDR3 reads TGTGCCATCAGTGAGATGGCTAGCGCATCCTACGAGCAGTACTTC.